This T cell receptor (beta chain) was obtained from a study of vaccination and CD4 T cells after COVID-19. Looking at the study overall: Sampling that followed vaccination took place a median around 70 days after dose two, within a range of 14 to 241.

TCRdb recomputed calls from the PCR reads with MiXCR, one row per CDR3 protein. The repertoire includes fewer than 20,000 distinct CDR3 sequences, 55% to 65% of them detected once, and over 1% sits in the top ten. Germline assignment: CDR1 DFQATT and CDR2 SNEGSKA (reference sequence). CDR3 length equals 12 residues. V gave up 4 bases and J gave up 10 bases, with 11 bases separating them. The sequence was obtained from a human donor who had recovered from COVID-19. The source was CD4+ T cells from blood, collected before SARS-CoV-2 vaccination. This rearrangement joins TRBV20-1 to TRBJ1-6; D is undetermined. The CDR3 DNA sequence: TGCAGTGCTACTGACCGAGGGTCACCCCTCCACTTT. It yields the protein CSATDRGSPLHF.